Below, 29 T cell receptor beta chains from the same sample are listed, as sequenced in a study of beta chain features in type 1 diabetes. Investigators reverse transcribed all isolated RNA, so they sequenced expressed TCRB transcripts. Using immunoSEQ multiplex PCR, the repertoire was profiled, and TCRdb retains in-frame clones only, with some absent. Of around 250,000 clones in the sample, about 25% are singletons; the top ten hold approximately 4%. Source material: central memory CD4+ T cells from blood. These receptors were taken from a man aged 25-45 years in good health.

This clone has only a few counts. V is TRBV6-1 and J is TRBJ2-3, with D perhaps TRBD1 (7 bases). The germline V gene encodes CDR1 MNHNS and CDR2 SASEGT. The CDR3 has 16 residues. V lost 4 bases and J 0 bases, leaving 14 bases between the germline ends. The chain's CDR3 is CASSVNRGLSTDTQYF. In DNA, the CDR3 is TGTGCCAGCAGTGTAAACAGGGGACTTAGCACAGATACGCAGTATTTT.

The chain links TRBV11-2 to TRBJ2-2; D call uncertain. This CDR3 spans 14 amino acids. Germline V gene data show CDR1 as SGHAT and CDR2 as FQNNGV. Trimming took 0 bases from V and 4 from J, leaving 6 bases between them. The CDR3 loop reads CASSLDPSTGELFF. Written as DNA, the CDR3 is TGTGCCAGCAGCTTAGACCCTAGCACCGGGGAGCTGTTTTTT.

The V and J genes are TRBV30 and TRBJ2-7, with a tentative D call TRBD2 (5 bases). The germline V gene has CDR1 GTSNPN and CDR2 SVGIG (reference sequence). The CDR3 runs to 11 residues. The CDR3 sequence: CAVSGSYEQYF. CDR3 in DNA: TGTGCAGTTTCGGGGTCCTACGAGCAGTACTTC.

V usage is TRBV9 and J usage is TRBJ1-2, with D possibly TRBD1 on 5 matching bases. This CDR3 has 16 amino acids. The germline V gene encodes CDR1 SGDLS and CDR2 YYNGEE. The V and J ends lost 7 bases and 4 bases respectively, with 23 bases between them. As DNA, the CDR3 is TGTGCCAGCTTCACGGGGCACTCAAGAAAGACCTATGGCTACACCTTC. Protein sequence: CASFTGHSRKTYGYTF.

The chain joins TRBV6-1 to TRBJ2-1; 7 bases are a match to TRBD2. With V trimmed by 5 bases and J by 0 bases, 4 bases remained unmatched. CDR3 length: 15 amino acids. The germline V gene encodes CDR1 MNHNS and CDR2 SASEGT. The CDR3 spells CASSLSGPSYNEQFF. CDR3 DNA sequence: TGTGCCAGCAGTCTTAGCGGGCCCTCCTACAATGAGCAGTTCTTC.

The rearrangement joins TRBV11-2 to TRBJ2-1; D is undetermined. The CDR3 contains 15 residues. The germline V gene encodes CDR1 SGHAT and CDR2 FQNNGV. The V end lost 4 bases, the J end lost 4 bases, and 14 bases lay between the germline ends. The CDR3 DNA reads TGTGCCAGCAGCTCCGTCGGAGTCCCGTACAATGAGCAGTTCTTC. Amino acids: CASSSVGVPYNEQFF.

The chain uses TRBV25-1 and TRBJ2-1, with D tentatively TRBD1 or TRBD2 (5 bases each). V lost 6 bases, J lost 4 bases, and 22 bases lay in between. There are 17 residues in the CDR3. CDR1 is MGHDK, CDR2 SYGVNS, per germline. The CDR3 DNA sequence: TGTGCCAGCAGACCGAATCGACAGAGGGGTCTGTACAATGAGCAGTTCTTC. Translating gives CASRPNRQRGLYNEQFF.

This clone was seen many times. The chain uses TRBV29-1 and TRBJ2-2, with 8 bases that match TRBD1. The CDR3 contains 13 residues. The germline gives CDR1 SQVTM, CDR2 ANQGSEA. V trimming: 7 bases; J trimming: 7 bases; junction bases outside the gene matches: 8. The CDR3 spells CSGSRGLGGELFF. For the CDR3, the DNA is TGCAGCGGATCCAGGGGGCTAGGCGGGGAGCTGTTTTTT.

J is TRBJ2-6 and V is TRBV19; 7 bases are shared with TRBD1. Losses at the gene ends were 8 bases for V and 8 bases for J; bases not matched to a gene: 6. The germline V gene has CDR1 LNHDA and CDR2 SQIVND (reference sequence). The CDR3 extends over 13 amino acids. CDR3 residues: CASEDRASNVLTF. CDR3 in DNA: TGTGCCAGTGAAGACAGGGCATCCAACGTCCTGACTTTC.

In this sample, this clone turned up a few times. The genes are TRBV5-1 and TRBJ2-3; the D gene is possibly TRBD1 (6 bases). CDR1 is SGHRS and CDR2 is YFSETQ in the germline V gene. The V end lost 1 base, the J end lost 3 bases, and 9 bases lay between the germline ends. CDR3 length: 14 residues. The DNA of the CDR3 is TGCGCCAGCAGCTTGTTACAGGGAACAGATACGCAGTATTTT. Residues: CASSLLQGTDTQYF.

The chain combines TRBV5-1 with TRBJ2-1; a possible D gene is TRBD1 (5 bases). The CDR3 totals 13 residues. V was cut by 0 bases and J by 7 bases, with 8 bases left in between. CDR1 is SGHRS and CDR2 is YFSETQ in the germline V gene. The chain's CDR3 is CASSLATVNEQFF. DNA for the CDR3: TGCGCCAGCAGCTTGGCGACAGTAAATGAGCAGTTCTTC.

The chain couples TRBV20-1 to TRBJ1-4; unclear D gene. The CDR3 covers 10 residues. Germline-derived CDR1 and CDR2 are DFQATT and SNEGSKA (reference sequence). Trimming took off 0 bases at V and 8 bases at J, with 1 base between the two ends. CDR3 nucleotide sequence: TGCAGTGCTAGAGAGGAAAAACTGTTTTTT. Translating it yields CSAREEKLFF.

This chain joins TRBV11-2 and TRBJ2-7; 7 bases fit TRBD1. CDR3 length: 15 amino acids. The germline gives CDR1 SGHAT, CDR2 FQNNGV. V lost 4 bases and J lost 4; bases outside the gene matches: 10. The CDR3 DNA sequence: TGTGCCAGCAGCTCGGGACAGCCGAGCAAGTACGAGCAGTACTTC. Its translation: CASSSGQPSKYEQYF.

This clone was observed many times. Within the sample, other DNA sequences also encode this same CDR3. V and J are TRBV5-1 and TRBJ2-3; tentatively, D is TRBD2 (6 bases). There are 15 residues in the CDR3. Germline CDR1 SGHRS, CDR2 YFSETQ. V shed 4 bases and J shed 0 bases, with 12 bases lying between them. The DNA for the CDR3 is TGCGCCAGCAGCCTTGGCGGGACTAGCACAGATACGCAGTATTTT. Its protein is CASSLGGTSTDTQYF. Based on the CDR3 plus reference TRBV5-1 and TRBJ2-3, the full variable domain is KAGVTQTPRYLIKTRGQQVTLSCSPISGHRSVSWYQQTPGQGLQFLFEYFSETQRNKGNFPGRFSGRQFSNSRSEMNVSTLELGDSALYLCASSLGGTSTDTQYFGPGTRLTVL.

This clone was counted only a few times. The V gene is TRBV5-4, the J gene TRBJ2-1, with D unclear. Germline V gives CDR1 SGHNT, CDR2 YYREEE (reference sequence). Trimming left V 0 bases short and J 5 bases short, with 6 bases between. The CDR3 extends over 13 amino acids. The CDR3, as DNA: TGTGCCAGCAGCTTGGACAGCAACAATGAGCAGTTCTTC. This gives the protein CASSLDSNNEQFF.

The J gene is TRBJ1-2, the V gene TRBV2; D uncertain. The V gene's germline CDR1 is SNHLY and CDR2 FYNNEI. Trimming removed 1 base at V and 4 bases at J, with 10 bases between. The CDR3 spans 14 residues. The DNA of the CDR3 is TGTGCCAGCAGTGAAGGAGCAGGTACCTATGGCTACACCTTC. Translated, it gives CASSEGAGTYGYTF.

A note on this clone: The sample has other DNA sequences that encode this CDR3 too. The chain carries TRBV30 and TRBJ2-1; a weak D match, TRBD2 (6 bases). CDR1 GTSNPN and CDR2 SVGIG come from the germline V gene (reference sequence). Trimming pared 1 base from V and 10 bases from J, leaving 17 bases between. This CDR3 has 14 residues. The CDR3 sequence is CAWSDFSGSSEQFF. CDR3 nucleotides: TGTGCCTGGAGTGACTTTAGCGGAAGCAGCGAGCAGTTCTTC.

In regard to this clone: This may be a read error, as it is one base from a much larger clone. Other DNA sequences in this sample translate to the same CDR3. This sequence joins TRBV11-2 and TRBJ2-6; the D is unclear. The CDR3 length is 13 residues. The V end lost 6 bases, the J end lost 0 bases, and 3 bases lay between the germline ends. CDR1 and CDR2 (germline): SGHAT, FQNNGV. CDR3 in amino acids: CASSPSGANVLTF. The CDR3 nucleotides read TGTGCCAGCAGTCCCTCTGGGGCCAACGTCCTGACTTTC.

This clone turned up a few times. The rearrangement joins TRBV28 to TRBJ1-2, with TRBD1 matching over 8 bases. From germline, CDR1 is MDHEN and CDR2 SYDVKM. The V segment lost 4 bases and the J segment 5 bases; nucleotides outside the gene matches: 9. The CDR3 is made up of 15 amino acids. The CDR3 nucleotides are TGTGCCAGCAGTTCCGGGACAGGACTTATTTATGGCTACACCTTC. This sequence encodes CASSSGTGLIYGYTF.

This clone was seen more than once but under ten times. The chain has TRBV28 and TRBJ1-5, with TRBD1 as a possible D gene (5 bases). Germline values: CDR1 MDHEN, CDR2 SYDVKM. Deletions cut 6 bases from V and 5 bases from J, with 14 bases between. This CDR3 has 14 residues. The CDR3, as DNA: TGTGCCAGCAGCCCCTCGGGGGGGGATCAGCCCCAGCATTTT. Translating it yields CASSPSGGDQPQHF.

The chain links TRBV6-5 to TRBJ1-1, with a tentative D call TRBD1 (5 bases). This CDR3 comprises 12 residues. Trimming removed 5 bases from V and 8 bases from J, with 12 bases in between. Germline values: CDR1 MNHEY, CDR2 SVGAGI. DNA for the CDR3: TGTGCCAGCAGTACGGGGGGTCGGGAAGCTTTCTTT. This translates into CASSTGGREAFF.

The V gene is TRBV21-1, the J gene TRBJ1-5; the DNA was not used to check the table's D call, TRBD1. TRBV21-1 is an annotated pseudogene. There are 16 residues in the CDR3. CDR3 coding DNA: TGTGCCAACCACTTCAGGGGGTGGATGGTCGATCAGCCCCAGCATTTT. This gives the protein CANHFRGWMVDQPQHF.

The V and J genes are TRBV5-1 and TRBJ1-2, with D unresolved. The germline gives CDR1 SGHRS, CDR2 YFSETQ. There are 13 residues in the CDR3. V was pared by 1 base and J by 5 bases, with 9 bases between. CDR3: CASSLSVQYGYTF. CDR3 sequence (DNA): TGCGCCAGCAGCTTGTCAGTTCAATATGGCTACACCTTC.

This clone was seen only a few times. The CDR3 sequence: CASRGWNNEQFF. CDR3 sequence (DNA): TGTGCCAGCAGGGGATGGAACAATGAGCAGTTCTTC. This chain links TRBV28 with TRBJ2-1; D remains ambiguous. The CDR3 has 12 residues. With 6 bases removed from V and 5 bases from J, the gap between germline ends came to 8 bases. Germline CDR1 and CDR2: MDHEN and SYDVKM.

V usage is TRBV5-4 and J usage is TRBJ2-7; D remains ambiguous. Per the germline V gene, CDR1 is SGHNT and CDR2 is YYREEE (reference sequence). This CDR3 spans 11 amino acids. Trimming took 4 bases from V and 4 from J, leaving 6 bases between them. The CDR3 nucleotides are TGTGCCAGCAGCAGCCAATACGAGCAGTACTTC. As protein: CASSSQYEQYF. Looking up the rest from reference TRBV5-4 and TRBJ2-7 gives the full variable domain: ETGVTQSPTHLIKTRGQQVTLRCSSQSGHNTVSWYQQALGQGPQFIFQYYREEENGRGNFPPRFSGLQFPNYSSELNVNALELDDSALYLCASSSQYEQYFGPGTRLTVT.

V usage is TRBV29-1 and J usage is TRBJ2-1; 11 bases fit TRBD1. The CDR3 is made up of 13 amino acids. Per germline, CDR1 SQVTM and CDR2 ANQGSEA. With V trimmed by 6 bases and J by 7 bases, 5 bases remained unmatched. CDR3: CSVKGQGVNEQFF. The CDR3 DNA follows: TGCAGCGTCAAGGGACAGGGGGTAAATGAGCAGTTCTTC.

The chain carries TRBV20-1 and TRBJ2-3; TRBD2 matches at 7 bases. With V trimmed by 7 bases and J by 6 bases, 1 base remained unmatched. Per germline, CDR1 DFQATT and CDR2 SNEGSKA (reference sequence). CDR3 size: 10 residues. CDR3 loop: CSVGGDTQYF. CDR3 sequence (DNA): TGCAGTGTCGGGGGGGATACGCAGTATTTT.

A word on this clone: This sample also contains other DNA sequences that code for the same CDR3. The chain links TRBV28 to TRBJ2-5; a possible D gene is TRBD1 (5 bases). The CDR3 is 13 amino acids. The germline V gene encodes CDR1 MDHEN and CDR2 SYDVKM. Trimming cost V 3 bases and J 3 bases, with 8 bases left between them. The CDR3 coding sequence is TGTGCCAGCAGTTTTGGCAGGGAAGAGACCCAGTACTTC. Translated: CASSFGREETQYF.

This clone occurred once. The rearrangement links TRBV11-2 to TRBJ2-3; a weak D match, TRBD2 (5 bases). Trimming pared 5 bases from V and 6 bases from J, leaving 18 bases between. In germline, CDR1 is SGHAT, CDR2 FQNNGV. CDR3 length equals 15 residues. CDR3 sequence: CASSRGLTEADTQYF. For the CDR3, the DNA is TGTGCCAGCAGCCGCGGGCTAACGGAGGCGGATACGCAGTATTTT.